This T cell receptor (beta chain) appears in the sequencing data of a study of T cells in Graves' hyperthyroidism and ophthalmopathy. This CDR3 region has 20 residues. The germline V and J ends were trimmed by 0 bases and 4 bases, with 27 bases remaining between them. Germline V gene data show CDR1 as SGDLS and CDR2 as YYNGEE. There were TCR beta CDR3 regions amplified from RNA transcripts. In the first-round RT-PCR of the TCR CDR3, the HTBI primer set was used. TCRdb passed the multiplex PCR reads through MiXCR, listing each CDR3 protein once. The sample yields about 210,000 distinct CDR3 sequences, approximately 20% seen once.

The TCR originated in a middle-aged man with Graves' hyperthyroidism. The sample consisted of blood. The chain combines TRBV9 with TRBJ2-3, with a weak D call TRBD2 (9 bases). The CDR3: CASSVAWQGAASGAPDTQYF. CDR3 in DNA: TGTGCCAGCAGCGTAGCGTGGCAGGGGGCGGCTAGCGGGGCCCCAGATACGCAGTATTTT.